A selection of T cell receptor beta chains follows, all from one sample in a study of graft-versus-host responses after intestinal transplantation. These receptors have no known antigen. Measured with immunoSEQ multiplex PCR; TCRdb has only the in-frame clones, and not every one. The sample carries roughly 93,000 clones, about 93% recorded once. The sample in question was unstimulated CD8+ T cells sorted from spleen or lymph node cells, obtained before intestinal transplant. Receptors originate from a human donor who received an intestinal transplant. Both conserved end residues are trimmed from each CDR3.

v_call: TRBV27; j_call: TRBJ2-7; cdr3_aa: ASSLGQTYEQY
v_call: TRBV30; j_call: TRBJ2-2; cdr3_aa: AWSVLGGIGELF
v_call: TRBV5-6; j_call: TRBJ2-1; cdr3_aa: ASRVQGGNEQF
v_call: TRBV7-2; j_call: TRBJ2-1; cdr3_aa: ASSKRDSRYNEQF
v_call: TRBV6-1; j_call: TRBJ2-7; cdr3_aa: ASRVAGYYEQY
v_call: TRBV19; j_call: TRBJ1-2; cdr3_aa: ASESGQGARGYT
v_call: TRBV7-9; j_call: TRBJ2-3; cdr3_aa: ASSKSMDRADTQY
v_call: TRBV4-3; j_call: TRBJ2-1; cdr3_aa: ASSQTRRVEQF
v_call: TRBV6-1; j_call: TRBJ2-5; cdr3_aa: ASTTGVWETQY
v_call: TRBV19; j_call: TRBJ2-7; cdr3_aa: ASSSGTLYEQY
v_call: TRBV27; j_call: TRBJ2-1; cdr3_aa: ASSLGTSGNNEQF